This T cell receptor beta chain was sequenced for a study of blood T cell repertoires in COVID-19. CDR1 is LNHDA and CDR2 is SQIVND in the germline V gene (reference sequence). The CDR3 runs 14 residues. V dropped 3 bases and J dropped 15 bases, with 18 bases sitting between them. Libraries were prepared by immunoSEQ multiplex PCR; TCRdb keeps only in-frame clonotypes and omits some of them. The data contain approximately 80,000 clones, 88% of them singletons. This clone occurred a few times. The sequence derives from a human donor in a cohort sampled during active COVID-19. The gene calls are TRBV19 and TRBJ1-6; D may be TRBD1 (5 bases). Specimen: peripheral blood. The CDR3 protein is CASSMGNRNSILHF. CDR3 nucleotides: TGTGCCAGTAGTATGGGGAACAGGAATTCTATCCTCCACTTT.